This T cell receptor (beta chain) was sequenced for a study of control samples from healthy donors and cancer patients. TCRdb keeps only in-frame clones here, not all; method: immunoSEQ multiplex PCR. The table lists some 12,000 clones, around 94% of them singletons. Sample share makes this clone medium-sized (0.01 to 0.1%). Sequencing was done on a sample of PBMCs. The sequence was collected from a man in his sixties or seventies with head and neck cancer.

CDR3 region: CASSLVSSPLHF. The DNA of the CDR3 is TGTGCCAGCAGTTTAGTGAGTTCACCCCTCCACTTT. V and J are TRBV12-3 or TRBV12-4 and TRBJ1-6, with D unclear. This CDR3 region has 12 residues. Trimming stripped 1 base from V and 9 bases from J, with 4 bases between.